The 30 T cell receptor beta chains reported below all come from one sample, sequenced in a study of response to subunit inactivated influenza vaccine. One entry per CDR3 protein results from TCRdb running MiXCR on the RT-PCR reads. Among 500,000 to 600,000 distinct CDR3 sequences listed, roughly 15% were seen once. Sequencing used PBMCs from blood, obtained 11 to 12 days after vaccination. The receptors shown here come from a man aged 50 to 59 who received an inactivated influenza vaccine.

This clonotype was seen more than once but under ten times. CDR3 region: CSASPGAGESQPQHF. The DNA of the CDR3 is TGCAGTGCTAGCCCAGGTGCGGGAGAGAGTCAGCCCCAGCATTTT. This chain uses TRBV20-1 with TRBJ1-5; D unclear. There are 15 residues in the CDR3. The germline gives CDR1 DFQATT, CDR2 SNEGSKA (reference sequence). V dropped 3 bases and J dropped 6 bases, with 18 bases sitting between them.

Ten or more counts support this clonotype. V gene TRBV7-9 combines with J gene TRBJ2-7; D remains unclear. Trimming shortened V by 3 bases and J by 1 base, and 16 bases separated the two germline ends. The CDR3 extends over 16 amino acids. Germline V gives CDR1 SEHNR, CDR2 FQNEAQ (reference sequence). CDR3 coding DNA: TGTGCCAGCAGCTTCCGCGGTCTTAGAGGATCCTACGAGCAGTACTTC. Amino acids: CASSFRGLRGSYEQYF.

This chain links TRBV20-1 with TRBJ2-1; 9 bases are a match to TRBD2. Germline trimming cut 0 bases from V and 0 bases from J; bases unmatched to any gene: 9. This CDR3 has 18 amino acids. CDR1 is DFQATT and CDR2 is SNEGSKA in the germline V gene (reference sequence). CDR3 sequence reads: CSARDLRTSVHSYNEQFF. The DNA for the CDR3 is TGCAGTGCTAGAGATCTCAGGACTAGCGTACACTCCTACAATGAGCAGTTCTTC.

This clonotype has at least ten counts. The chain combines TRBV12-3 or TRBV12-4 with TRBJ1-6; a weak D match, TRBD1 (5 bases). V lost 6 bases, J lost 9 bases, and 15 bases lay in between. The length of the CDR3 is 14 residues. The CDR3 region is CASSTGHGGSPLHF. The CDR3 DNA reads as TGTGCCAGCAGCACCGGACACGGGGGTTCACCCCTCCACTTT.

This clonotype was counted ten times or more. The chain is built from TRBV4-1 and TRBJ2-3, with 9 nucleotides matching TRBD2. The CDR3 is 17 residues long. V lost 2 bases and J lost 6; bases outside the gene matches: 12. Per the germline V gene, CDR1 is MGHRA and CDR2 is YSYEKL. The CDR3 is CASSQRGAGGSEDTQYF. The CDR3 bases are TGCGCCAGCAGCCAAAGGGGTGCGGGAGGGAGCGAGGATACGCAGTATTTT.

This clonotype occurred many times. This chain connects TRBV6-2 or TRBV6-3 to TRBJ1-1; D possibly corresponds to TRBD1 (5 bases). The CDR3 totals 14 residues. Germline CDR1 MNHEY, CDR2 SVGEGT. V gave up 2 bases and J gave up 5 bases, with 12 bases separating them. The CDR3 protein is CASSYLEGRTEAFF. DNA for the CDR3: TGTGCCAGCAGTTACCTAGAGGGGCGAACTGAAGCTTTCTTT.

This chain uses TRBV7-2 with TRBJ2-4, with D tentatively TRBD2 (5 bases). The CDR3 extends over 14 amino acids. V was trimmed by 3 bases and J by 2 bases, leaving 8 bases between them. Germline values: CDR1 SGHTA, CDR2 FQGNSA. In DNA form, the CDR3 reads TGTGCCAGCAGCTTCGGGGTCCCCAAAAACATTCAGTACTTC. It yields the protein CASSFGVPKNIQYF.

The genes are TRBV5-5 and TRBJ2-4; the D is unclear. CDR3 length: 16 amino acids. Germline lookup yields CDR1 SGHKS and CDR2 YYEKEE (reference sequence). Between the trimmed V and J ends, which lost 0 bases and 1 base, there was a span of 11 bases. CDR3 sequence (DNA): TGTGCCAGCAGCTTGGATACCTACGGGGCCAAAAACATTCAGTACTTC. Translation gives CASSLDTYGAKNIQYF.

This clonotype appeared a few times. This chain connects TRBV6-2 or TRBV6-3 to TRBJ2-7; the match to TRBD1 covers 9 bases. Per the germline V gene, CDR1 is MNHEY and CDR2 is SVGEGT. After removal of 6 bases from V and 2 bases from J, the junction contained 5 bases not matched to a gene. The CDR3 has 14 residues. This CDR3 is CASRGTGMPYEQYF. The CDR3, as DNA: TGTGCCAGCAGGGGGACAGGGATGCCCTACGAGCAGTACTTC.

The chain employs TRBV2 and TRBJ2-7; TRBD2 might be the D (6 bases). The V end was cut by 8 bases, the J end by 1 base, with 15 bases between. Germline loops: CDR1 SNHLY, CDR2 FYNNEI. This CDR3 is built from 14 residues. CDR3 in DNA: TGTGCCAGCGAACGGGACTCCAATTCCTACGAGCAGTACTTC. It encodes CASERDSNSYEQYF.

The V and J genes are TRBV30 and TRBJ2-2; D not resolved. The germline V gene has CDR1 GTSNPN and CDR2 SVGIG (reference sequence). This CDR3 comprises 15 residues. Trimming removed 2 bases at V and 5 bases at J, with 15 bases between. CDR3: CAWSPPNSPTGELFF. In DNA form, the CDR3 reads TGTGCCTGGAGTCCGCCCAATTCACCGACCGGGGAGCTGTTTTTT.

V and J are TRBV4-1 and TRBJ2-3, with D possibly being TRBD2 (5 bases). Deletions cut 1 base from V and 4 bases from J, with 9 bases between. The CDR3 contains 14 residues. Per germline, CDR1 MGHRA and CDR2 YSYEKL. The CDR3, as DNA: TGCGCCAGCAGCCAAGTAACTAGTTCAGATACGCAGTATTTT. Its translation is CASSQVTSSDTQYF.

In its sample, this clonotype was seen a few times. The chain uses TRBV4-1 and TRBJ1-5; the D gene is possibly TRBD1 (5 bases). Germline values: CDR1 MGHRA, CDR2 YSYEKL. Trimming shortened V by 1 base and J by 7 bases, and 14 bases separated the two germline ends. The length of the CDR3 is 15 residues. The CDR3 is CASSQVGTKGQPQHF. DNA of the CDR3: TGCGCCAGCAGCCAAGTAGGGACGAAGGGACAGCCCCAGCATTTT.

The rearrangement links TRBV7-2 to TRBJ1-5; perhaps TRBD1 as D (5 bases). Trimming pared 7 bases from V and 7 bases from J, leaving 11 bases between. The V gene's germline CDR1 is SGHTA and CDR2 FQGNSA. This CDR3 has 12 amino acids. The chain's CDR3 is CASTHGDQPQHF. In nucleotides, the CDR3 is TGTGCCAGCACCCACGGGGACCAGCCCCAGCATTTT.

This clonotype was picked up many times. The chain is built from TRBV12-3 or TRBV12-4 and TRBJ1-5; D is perhaps TRBD1 (5 bases). Deletions cut 6 bases from V and 7 bases from J, with 10 bases between. This CDR3 region has 12 residues. CDR3 bases: TGTGCCAGCAGCCCAGGGAACCAGCCCCAGCATTTT. The encoded protein is CASSPGNQPQHF.

This clonotype was detected many times. The rearrangement uses TRBV4-3 and TRBJ2-3; 10 bases agree with TRBD1. Germline trimming cut 0 bases from V and 4 bases from J; bases unmatched to any gene: 4. The V gene's germline CDR1 is LGHNA and CDR2 YSLEER. The CDR3 is made up of 16 amino acids. The CDR3: CASSQDPGQGPDTQYF. CDR3 nucleotide sequence: TGCGCCAGCAGCCAAGATCCGGGACAGGGGCCAGATACGCAGTATTTT.

In its sample, this clonotype was seen many times. The junction and the germline gene differ at one end; a read error may be behind it. The chain has TRBV5-1 and TRBJ2-3; 10 nucleotides agree with TRBD2. There are 14 residues in the CDR3. Per the germline V gene, CDR1 is SGHRS and CDR2 is YFSETQ. The chain's CDR3 is CASSLGTSADTQYF. DNA for the CDR3: TGTGCCAGCAGTTTGGGGACTAGCGCCGATACGCAGTATTTT.

This clonotype was counted between two and nine times. The chain joins TRBV7-2 to TRBJ2-5; TRBD2 matches at 10 bases. Germline loops: CDR1 SGHTA, CDR2 FQGNSA. This CDR3 spans 15 amino acids. After removal of 5 bases from V and 5 bases from J, the junction contained 8 bases not matched to a gene. The CDR3: CASSTTSGMLETQYF. The CDR3 DNA sequence: TGTGCCAGCAGCACAACTAGCGGGATGCTGGAGACCCAGTACTTC.

In its sample, this clonotype was seen once. The chain recombines TRBV7-8 with TRBJ2-5; the D gene is possibly TRBD1 (6 bases). This CDR3 spans 14 amino acids. V was shortened by 4 bases and J by 0 bases, with 9 bases between the two germline ends. Germline assignment: CDR1 SGHVS and CDR2 FQNEAQ. The CDR3 DNA is TGTGCCAGCAGCTCGGACAGAGACCAAGAGACCCAGTACTTC. It is translated as CASSSDRDQETQYF. Full variable domain (remainder filled in from reference TRBV7-8 and TRBJ2-5): GAGVSQSPRYKVAKRGQDVALRCDPISGHVSLFWYQQALGQGPEFLTYFQNEAQLDKSGLPSDRFFAERPEGSVSTLKIQRTQQEDSAVYLCASSSDRDQETQYFGPGTRLLVL.

J is TRBJ2-1 and V is TRBV7-8; D gene unclear. The CDR3 sequence is 13 residues long. CDR1 is SGHVS and CDR2 is FQNEAQ in the germline V gene. V lost 4 bases, J lost 7 bases, and 11 bases lay in between. CDR3 coding DNA: TGTGCCAGCAGCTCGCTAGTCTGGAATGAGCAGTTCTTC. Its translation is CASSSLVWNEQFF.

The chain uses TRBV7-2 and TRBJ2-7; D call uncertain. V was trimmed by 3 bases and J by 3 bases, leaving 3 bases between them. The CDR3 contains 11 residues. Germline CDR1 is SGHTA and CDR2 is FQGNSA. DNA of the CDR3: TGTGCCAGCAGCTTCCACTACGAGCAGTACTTC. Protein sequence: CASSFHYEQYF.

This clonotype was seen a handful of times. The rearrangement joins TRBV7-2 to TRBJ2-7; 8 bases match TRBD1. The CDR3 has 14 amino acids. Looked up from germline, CDR1 is SGHTA and CDR2 is FQGNSA. The V and J ends lost 5 bases and 5 bases, in that order; junction bases with no gene match: 8. The CDR3 region has the DNA TGTGCCAGCAGCCTGGCAGGGGGCATCGACGAGCAGTACTTC. Protein: CASSLAGGIDEQYF.

This clonotype has only a few counts. A junction boundary mismatches the germline segment, possibly from a read error. The chain recombines TRBV29-1 with TRBJ2-1; D is ambiguous. The CDR3 loop spans 13 amino acids. Germline-derived CDR1 and CDR2 are SQVTM and ANQGSEA. This CDR3 reads CSVEAHRDNEQFF. CDR3 nucleotides: TGCAGCGTCGAAGCCCACAGAGACAATGAGCAGTTCTTC.

In this sample, this clonotype turned up a few times. The V gene is TRBV4-1, the J gene TRBJ1-5; D call uncertain. The germline V and J ends were trimmed by 0 bases and 2 bases, with 11 bases remaining between them. This CDR3 is 16 amino acids long. The germline CDR1 and CDR2 sequences are MGHRA and YSYEKL. The CDR3 DNA is TGCGCCAGCAGCCAAGATGGGGTGCGGGGCAATCAGCCCCAGCATTTT. This encodes CASSQDGVRGNQPQHF.

This clonotype turned up a few times. The chain recombines TRBV7-2 with TRBJ2-5; D call uncertain. The CDR3 runs 13 residues. The V gene's germline CDR1 is SGHTA and CDR2 FQGNSA. V shed 5 bases and J shed 2 bases, with 9 bases lying between them. CDR3 sequence reads: CASSLTLQETQYF. The CDR3 bases are TGTGCCAGCAGCCTCACCCTTCAAGAGACCCAGTACTTC.

The rearrangement links TRBV27 to TRBJ1-1, with D possibly TRBD1 on 5 matching bases. Trimming removed 0 bases from V and 5 bases from J, with 13 bases in between. Germline lookup yields CDR1 MNHEY and CDR2 SMNVEV (reference sequence). The CDR3 is 15 residues long. Here the CDR3 reads CASSLSTGGTTEAFF. The CDR3 bases are TGTGCCAGCAGTTTATCGACTGGGGGAACGACTGAAGCTTTCTTT.

This sequence joins TRBV11-2 and TRBJ1-2, with a possible D match to TRBD1 (6 bases). CDR3 length equals 17 residues. Per germline, CDR1 SGHAT and CDR2 FQNNGV. Trimming removed 0 bases at V and 6 bases at J, with 20 bases between. The CDR3 protein is CASSLDPWGAVRDGYTF. CDR3 nucleotides: TGTGCCAGCAGCTTAGATCCATGGGGGGCAGTACGGGATGGCTACACCTTC.

This clonotype was picked up a small number of times. This CDR3 is CASSRSLITTNEKLFF. The CDR3 DNA is TGCGCCAGCAGCCGAAGTCTCATAACAACTAATGAAAAACTGTTTTTT. The J gene is TRBJ1-4, the V gene TRBV5-1; no definite D call. Germline V gene data show CDR1 as SGHRS and CDR2 as YFSETQ. V dropped 4 bases and J dropped 0 bases, with 13 bases sitting between them. This CDR3 spans 16 amino acids. Supplemented by reference TRBV5-1 and TRBJ1-4, the full variable domain reads KAGVTQTPRYLIKTRGQQVTLSCSPISGHRSVSWYQQTPGQGLQFLFEYFSETQRNKGNFPGRFSGRQFSNSRSEMNVSTLELGDSALYLCASSRSLITTNEKLFFGSGTQLSVL.

V usage is TRBV6-1 and J usage is TRBJ2-3, with 8 positions matching TRBD1. The CDR3 extends over 15 amino acids. Germline V lookup: CDR1 MNHNS, CDR2 SASEGT. Trimming took 5 bases from V and 1 from J; bases not matched to a gene: 5. The CDR3 nucleotides are TGTGCCAGCAGTCCTACGGGACAGGGCACAGATACGCAGTATTTT. Residues: CASSPTGQGTDTQYF.

This clonotype was counted a few times. The V and J genes are TRBV15 and TRBJ1-1; perhaps TRBD1 as D (5 bases). Germline lookup yields CDR1 LNHNV and CDR2 YYDKDF (reference sequence). V was clipped by 6 bases and J by 1 base, with 15 bases between them. The CDR3 extends over 15 amino acids. Here the CDR3 reads CATRRGRQQNTEAFF. Written as DNA, the CDR3 is TGTGCCACCAGGAGGGGTAGACAACAGAACACTGAAGCTTTCTTT.